The present T cell receptor (beta chain) was sequenced within a study of T cells in Graves' hyperthyroidism and ophthalmopathy. The germline V gene encodes CDR1 SNHLY and CDR2 FYNNEI. J lost 3 bases, V lost 6 bases, and 3 bases had no gene match. The CDR3 runs 15 residues. Template material for amplifying TCR beta CDR3 regions consisted of RNA transcripts. Carried out on the TCR CDR3, a first-round RT-PCR used the HTBI primer set. In TCRdb, the multiplex PCR reads were re-called with MiXCR into one record per CDR3 protein. The profile shows 400,000 or so distinct CDR3 sequences, more than 12% of them singletons. Lactation, pregnancy, other autoimmune disease or uncontrolled infection excluded patients. This clonotype was observed many times.

The sequence was obtained from a man aged 45-60 years with Graves' ophthalmopathy. This rearrangement joins TRBV2 to TRBJ1-5, with TRBD1 identical over 12 bases. Sequencing used blood. The chain's CDR3 is CASRGQGAINQPQHF. The DNA of the CDR3 is TGTGCCAGCAGGGGACAGGGGGCAATCAATCAGCCCCAGCATTTT.